This TCR beta chain was observed in a study of response to subunit inactivated influenza vaccine. This clonotype was counted ten times or more. The ends were cut back, 4 bases at V and 2 bases at J, with 10 bases in the middle. The length of the CDR3 is 14 residues. Germline values: CDR1 SGHKS, CDR2 YYEKEE (reference sequence). MiXCR, applied by TCRdb to the RT-PCR reads, yields one record per CDR3 protein. The table shows 610,000 or so distinct CDR3 sequences, with 11% to 15% occurring only once. This clonotype was sampled from a man aged 50-60 years who received an inactivated influenza vaccine. The V and J genes are TRBV5-5 and TRBJ2-1; D unresolved. The sequences come from PBMCs from blood, collected 11 to 12 days after vaccination. The CDR3 DNA sequence: TGTGCCAGCAGCCCCTGGTATACCTACAATGAGCAGTTCTTC. Translation gives CASSPWYTYNEQFF.